This TCR beta chain was sequenced during a study of T cells in Graves' hyperthyroidism and ophthalmopathy. Amplified TCR beta CDR3 regions came from RNA transcripts. With the HTBI primer set, the TCR CDR3 went through a first round of RT-PCR. MiXCR, applied by TCRdb to the multiplex PCR reads, yields one record per CDR3 protein. The sample holds nearly 750,000 distinct CDR3 sequences; over 35% are singletons and the top ten take around 30%. This clonotype was counted a few times. Its antigen is not identified. One junction end does not reproduce the germline sequence, and a read error may be involved. The CDR3 has 14 residues. General study results and limits: Before onset, by a median of approximately 6.8 months, the model predicted ophthalmopathy.

This clonotype originated in a middle-aged woman with Graves' hyperthyroidism. This rearrangement joins TRBV12-3 or TRBV12-4 to TRBJ1-6; D unresolved. The sample taken for sequencing was blood. The DNA for the CDR3 is TGTGCCAGCATGGCTCACCCCTATAATCCACCCCTCCACTTT. This gives the protein CASMAHPYNPPLHF.